The sample holds a few counts of the clone carrying this T cell receptor beta chain. Its antigen is not known. Uncontrolled infection, other autoimmune disease, pregnancy or lactation disqualified patients from enrolment. Each diagnosis was grounded in clinical symptoms, serum thyroxine and TRAb, thyroid ultrasound, and orbital computed tomography. Germline V gives CDR1 SGHRS, CDR2 YFSETQ. This CDR3 is built from 14 residues. V was shortened by 4 bases and J by 0 bases, with 10 bases between the two germline ends. The data stem from a study of T cells in Graves' hyperthyroidism and ophthalmopathy. Whole-study findings and limits: Using 13 V-J features, a model discriminated ophthalmopathy from stable hyperthyroidism.

RNA transcripts provided the source from which TCR beta CDR3 regions were amplified. Primed by the HTBI set, a first-round RT-PCR was run on the TCR CDR3. MiXCR was run by TCRdb on the multiplex PCR reads, yielding one entry per CDR3 protein. The repertoire holds some 530,000 distinct CDR3 sequences, 22% seen once, with approximately 49% in the top ten. V usage is TRBV5-1 and J usage is TRBJ1-2; D unclear. This TCR derives from a woman between 65 and 79 years old with Graves' ophthalmopathy. The sequencing sample was made of blood. DNA of the CDR3: TGCGCCAGCAGCCCCGACGGAGCTAACTATGGCTACACCTTC. Encoded protein: CASSPDGANYGYTF.